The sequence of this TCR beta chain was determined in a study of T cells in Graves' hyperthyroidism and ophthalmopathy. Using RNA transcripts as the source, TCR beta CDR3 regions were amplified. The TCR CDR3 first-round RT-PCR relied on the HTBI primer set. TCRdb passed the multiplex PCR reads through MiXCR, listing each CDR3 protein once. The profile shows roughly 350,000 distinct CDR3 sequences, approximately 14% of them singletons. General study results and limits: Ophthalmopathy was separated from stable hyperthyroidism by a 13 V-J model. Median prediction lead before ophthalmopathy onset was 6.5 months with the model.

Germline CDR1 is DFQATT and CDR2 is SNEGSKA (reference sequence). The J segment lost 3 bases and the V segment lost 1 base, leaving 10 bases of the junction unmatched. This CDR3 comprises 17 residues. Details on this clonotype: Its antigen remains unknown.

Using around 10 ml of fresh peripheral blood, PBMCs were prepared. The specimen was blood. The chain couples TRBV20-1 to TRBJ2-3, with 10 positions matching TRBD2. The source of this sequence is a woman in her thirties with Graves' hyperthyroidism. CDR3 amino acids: CSARGLAGVGGTDTQYF. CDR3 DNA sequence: TGCAGTGCTAGAGGCCTAGCGGGAGTCGGGGGGACAGATACGCAGTATTTT.